This T cell receptor beta chain was sequenced in a study of blood T cell repertoires in COVID-19. Germline V gene data show CDR1 as SGHRS and CDR2 as YFSETQ. The CDR3 has 15 residues. J lost 5 bases, V lost 1 base, and 3 bases had no gene match. The data were produced by immunoSEQ multiplex PCR, yet TCRdb's version contains in-frame clones alone and is incomplete. The sample yields 150,000 to 200,000 clones, about nine tenths seen once. The genes are TRBV5-1 and TRBJ2-2, with TRBD2 matching over 9 bases. Sequencing was performed on peripheral blood. The sequence was obtained from a woman aged 55-70 years with COVID-19, enrolled during active disease. The CDR3 region is CASSLPLAGTGELFF. As DNA, the CDR3 is TGCGCCAGCAGCTTGCCCCTAGCGGGGACCGGGGAGCTGTTTTTT.